The next 24 T cell receptor beta chains were all read from a single sample in a study of neurological immune-mediated disorders. Via MiXCR, TCRdb re-called the 5' RACE reads, giving one row per CDR3 protein. In the table there are roughly 34,000 distinct CDR3 sequences, 4.6% of which are singletons. Specimen: PBMCs. These receptors were taken from a man younger than 35 in good health.

This clonotype was detected many times. The chain is built from TRBV5-6 and TRBJ1-2; D not resolved. V shed 5 bases and J shed 5 bases, with 13 bases lying between them. The V gene's germline CDR1 is SGHDT and CDR2 YYEEEE. CDR3 length: 13 residues. CDR3 residues: CASSWRSRYGYTF. CDR3 nucleotides: TGTGCCAGCAGTTGGCGGTCGCGGTATGGCTACACCTTC.

This clonotype was observed many times. The chain joins TRBV6-5 to TRBJ2-5; D not certain. Per germline, CDR1 MNHEY and CDR2 SVGAGI. V was cut by 6 bases and J by 5 bases, with 10 bases left in between. There are 12 residues in the CDR3. The CDR3 sequence is CASSYGRETQYF. The CDR3 DNA follows: TGTGCCAGCAGCTATGGGCGGGAGACCCAGTACTTC.

The table lists this clonotype with many counts. The chain uses TRBV4-1 and TRBJ2-7; D not certain. Germline V gene sequence: CDR1 MGHRA, CDR2 YSYEKL. V lost 1 base, J lost 4 bases, and 11 bases lay in between. This CDR3 contains 14 residues. The CDR3 region has the DNA TGCGCCAGCAGCCAAGGGATTTTCCTTTACGAGCAGTACTTC. Encoded protein: CASSQGIFLYEQYF.

This clonotype was seen many times. V and J are TRBV20-1 and TRBJ1-3; 7 positions agree with TRBD1. Germline V gene lookup returns CDR1 DFQATT and CDR2 SNEGSKA (reference sequence). Losses at the gene ends were 2 bases for V and 2 bases for J; bases not matched to a gene: 3. The CDR3 totals 14 residues. The CDR3 region has the DNA TGCAGTGCTAGACCCAGGGGGACTGGAAACACCATATATTTT. Translation: CSARPRGTGNTIYF.

Many counts were recorded for this clonotype. J is TRBJ2-7 and V is TRBV20-1; 7 bases align to TRBD1. Unmatched junction bases numbered 17, after V lost 3 bases and J lost 6 bases. CDR1 and CDR2 from the germline V gene are DFQATT and SNEGSKA (reference sequence). This CDR3 comprises 16 residues. The CDR3 nucleotides are TGCAGTGCTAGCGCGGTCGCTACAGGGGAGAGAGGCGAGCAGTACTTC. It encodes CSASAVATGERGEQYF.

This clonotype was counted at least ten times. This chain connects TRBV10-3 to TRBJ1-5, with D tentatively TRBD1 (6 bases). The CDR3 is 15 amino acids. Per the germline V gene, CDR1 is ENHRY and CDR2 is SYGVKD. Trimming took 4 bases from V and 1 from J, leaving 11 bases between them. The CDR3 region is CAISVQGLSNQPQHF. The CDR3 DNA sequence: TGTGCCATCAGTGTACAGGGACTGAGCAATCAGCCCCAGCATTTT.

This clonotype has a count of ten or more. V usage is TRBV5-1 and J usage is TRBJ1-1, with D possibly TRBD1 on 5 matching bases. CDR3 length: 14 amino acids. CDR1 SGHRS and CDR2 YFSETQ come from the germline V gene. V was cut by 0 bases and J by 1 base, with 7 bases left in between. CDR3 region: CASSLGQPNTEAFF. The CDR3 DNA is TGCGCCAGCAGCTTGGGACAGCCGAACACTGAAGCTTTCTTT.

This clonotype has ten or more counts. The chain carries TRBV20-1 and TRBJ2-1, with D possibly TRBD2 on 6 matching bases. Trimming pared 6 bases from V and 6 bases from J, leaving 12 bases between. CDR1 and CDR2 (germline): DFQATT, SNEGSKA (reference sequence). This CDR3 region has 12 residues. CDR3 sequence (DNA): TGCAGTGCCGCGGGACGGGGCAATGAGCAGTTCTTC. Translated, it gives CSAAGRGNEQFF.

Worth noting for this clonotype: The junction differs from germline at one of its ends, possibly a read error. This chain links TRBV18 with TRBJ1-1, with TRBD1 matching over 9 bases. The germline V gene has CDR1 KGHSH and CDR2 LQKENI. The CDR3 runs 15 residues. CDR3 in DNA: TGTGCCATCTCACCCTCGGGACAGGGCGACACTGAAGCTTTCTTT. Translating gives CAISPSGQGDTEAFF. Based on the CDR3 plus reference TRBV18 and TRBJ1-1, the full variable domain is NAGVMQNPRHLVRRRGQEARLRCSPMKGHSHVYWYRQLPEEGLKFMVYLQKENIIDESGMPKERFSAEFPKEGPSILRIQQVVRGDSAAYFCAISPSGQGDTEAFFGQGTRLTVV.

This clonotype was recorded many times. This chain links TRBV6-5 with TRBJ2-7, with TRBD1 matching 12 bases. Trimming removed 8 bases from V and 5 bases from J; junction bases left unmatched: 4. Germline lookup yields CDR1 MNHEY and CDR2 SVGAGI. This CDR3 has 13 amino acids. This CDR3 reads CASRRDRGHEQYF. The CDR3 nucleotides read TGTGCCAGCCGGAGGGACAGGGGGCACGAGCAGTACTTC.

This clonotype was detected many times. The chain employs TRBV7-2 and TRBJ2-5; 10 positions match TRBD2. CDR3 length: 16 residues. Germline assignment: CDR1 SGHTA and CDR2 FQGNSA. The V and J ends lost 4 bases and 5 bases, in that order; junction bases with no gene match: 10. For the CDR3, the DNA is TGTGCCAGCAGCTCCAGCGGAGCGGGGGGGCGGGAGACCCAGTACTTC. It encodes CASSSSGAGGRETQYF.

This clonotype was recorded at least ten times. The V gene is TRBV7-2, the J gene TRBJ2-7; D may be TRBD2 (5 bases). V lost 5 bases and J 3 bases, leaving 17 bases between the germline ends. The germline V gene has CDR1 SGHTA and CDR2 FQGNSA. This CDR3 is 15 amino acids long. The CDR3 nucleotides are TGTGCCAGCAGCCCGGACTCTCTCCCTCTCTACGAGCAGTACTTC. Its translation: CASSPDSLPLYEQYF.

This clonotype was recorded at least ten times. The gene calls are TRBV20-1 and TRBJ2-7; 10 nucleotides line up with TRBD1. The CDR3 has 12 amino acids. Germline assignment: CDR1 DFQATT and CDR2 SNEGSKA (reference sequence). The ends lost 6 bases at V and 4 bases at J; junction bases unmatched: 3. The DNA of the CDR3 is TGCAGTGCATCGGGACAGGGGTACGAGCAGTACTTC. This gives the protein CSASGQGYEQYF.

This clonotype was seen many times. The rearrangement joins TRBV18 to TRBJ2-3; TRBD1 aligns across 10 bases. The CDR3 covers 15 residues. V lost 3 bases to trimming and J lost 4 bases; unmatched junction nucleotides: 4. Germline V CDR1 and CDR2: KGHSH, LQKENI. CDR3 bases: TGTGCCAGCTCACCGGGGACAGGGGTGGCAGATACGCAGTATTTT. This sequence encodes CASSPGTGVADTQYF.

This clonotype was detected many times. The chain carries TRBV28 and TRBJ1-2, with D hard to call. The germline CDR1 and CDR2 sequences are MDHEN and SYDVKM. The CDR3 consists of 12 residues. The ends were cut back, 5 bases at V and 4 bases at J, with 8 bases in the middle. The CDR3 DNA follows: TGTGCCAGCAGTCCCGGACTCTATGGCTACACCTTC. Its translation is CASSPGLYGYTF.

This clonotype is labeled medium-sized. CDR3 DNA: TGTGCCAGCAGTTACGTGATGGGGGGGGATGGCTACACCTTC. Translation gives CASSYVMGGDGYTF. This chain connects TRBV6-6 to TRBJ1-2, with D maybe TRBD1 (5 bases). There are 14 residues in the CDR3. CDR1 and CDR2 (germline): MNHNY, SVGAGI (reference sequence). V was trimmed by 2 bases and J by 6 bases, leaving 13 bases between them.

This clonotype was recorded many times. This chain's CDR3 is CASSQVPGQGPPPSGETQYF. CDR3 nucleotide sequence: TGTGCCAGCAGCCAAGTCCCGGGACAGGGGCCCCCACCATCGGGAGAGACCCAGTACTTC. The V gene is TRBV3-1, the J gene TRBJ2-5; TRBD1 aligns across 10 bases. V dropped 1 base and J dropped 4; count of bases not matched to a gene: 18. Germline CDR1 LGHDT, CDR2 YNNKEL (reference sequence). This CDR3 contains 20 residues.

This clonotype was detected ten times or more. The chain carries TRBV7-8 and TRBJ2-1; 10 positions agree with TRBD2. The length of the CDR3 is 17 residues. V was clipped by 5 bases and J by 8 bases; unmatched bases: 15. Looked up from germline, CDR1 is SGHVS and CDR2 is FQNEAQ. The chain's CDR3 is CASSQEAIAGGLDEQFF. CDR3 coding DNA: TGTGCCAGCAGCCAGGAGGCCATAGCGGGGGGCTTAGATGAGCAGTTCTTC.

This clonotype has at least ten counts. The chain joins TRBV6-4 to TRBJ2-3; D is unresolved. Germline V gives CDR1 MRHNA, CDR2 SNTAGT. CDR3 length: 13 residues. Trimming stripped 4 bases from V and 5 bases from J, with 10 bases between. CDR3 bases: TGTGCCAGCAGTGCAGAAGCGAGAGATACGCAGTATTTT. This translates into CASSAEARDTQYF.

In this sample, this clonotype turned up many times. The genes are TRBV11-1 and TRBJ2-5; weak D call: TRBD2 (7 bases). V lost 4 bases, J lost 1 base, and 16 bases lay in between. Germline loops: CDR1 SGHAT, CDR2 FQDESV (reference sequence). CDR3 length: 16 amino acids. CDR3 nucleotide sequence: TGTGCCAGCAGCTATAGAGCGGGACATATCCAAGAGACCCAGTACTTC. The encoded protein is CASSYRAGHIQETQYF. The full variable domain, with the rest looked up from reference TRBV11-1 and TRBJ2-5, is EAEVAQSPRYKITEKSQAVAFWCDPISGHATLYWYRQILGQGPELLVQFQDESVVDDSQLPKDRFSAERLKGVDSTLKIQPAELGDSAMYLCASSYRAGHIQETQYFGPGTRLLVL.

This clonotype occurred many times. V gene TRBV4-1 combines with J gene TRBJ2-7; tentative D call: TRBD1 (6 bases). Between the trimmed V and J ends, which lost 1 base and 0 bases, there was a span of 13 bases. CDR3 length: 16 residues. Germline V gene data show CDR1 as MGHRA and CDR2 as YSYEKL. The CDR3 DNA reads TGCGCCAGCAGCCAAGCATCGTGGACAGCCTCCTACGAGCAGTACTTC. Its translation: CASSQASWTASYEQYF.

The sample holds many counts of this clonotype. The chain couples TRBV10-2 to TRBJ2-7; D may be TRBD2 (7 bases). CDR3 length: 13 amino acids. V was cut by 8 bases and J by 2 bases, with 13 bases left in between. The germline V gene encodes CDR1 WSHSY and CDR2 SAAADI. The CDR3 DNA follows: TGCGCCAGCGGGGGGGCCGTCCCCTACGAGCAGTACTTC. This sequence encodes CASGGAVPYEQYF.

This clonotype was counted ten times or more. J is TRBJ2-6 and V is TRBV18, with a tentative D call TRBD1 (5 bases). The germline V gene encodes CDR1 KGHSH and CDR2 LQKENI. This CDR3 spans 15 amino acids. Trimming removed 3 bases at V and 1 base at J, with 7 bases between. Here the CDR3 reads CASSPRQSGANVLTF. The CDR3 DNA follows: TGTGCCAGCTCACCCAGACAGTCTGGGGCCAACGTCCTGACTTTC.

This clonotype was picked up many times. This chain connects TRBV5-1 to TRBJ2-5, with D tentatively TRBD2 (5 bases). V shed 0 bases and J shed 1 base, with 13 bases lying between them. Germline V gene data show CDR1 as SGHRS and CDR2 as YFSETQ. This CDR3 is built from 16 residues. DNA of the CDR3: TGCGCCAGCAGCTTGGGTCAGCTAGCCCTCCAAGAGACCCAGTACTTC. Translating it yields CASSLGQLALQETQYF.